The 23 T cell receptor beta chains below all came from one sample that was sequenced in a study of siplizumab effects on memory and regulatory T cells. Sequenced by immunoSEQ multiplex PCR; TCRdb stores in-frame clones only, minus some. The table lists about 120,000 clones, about 94% of them singletons. Sequencing was performed on non-Treg CD4+ T cells sorted from blood. These receptors were taken from a human donor in good health.

The V and J genes are TRBV19 and TRBJ2-7, with D possibly TRBD2 on 6 matching bases. Germline-derived CDR1 and CDR2 are LNHDA and SQIVND (reference sequence). This CDR3 has 14 amino acids. The V end was cut by 11 bases, the J end by 6 bases, with 23 bases between. CDR3 sequence (DNA): TGTGCCCGTCGCGCGGGACCTCATAGGGGCGAGCAGTACTTC. Amino acids: CARRAGPHRGEQYF.

The V call is TRBV5-1, the J call TRBJ1-2; D gene unclear. Germline V gives CDR1 SGHRS, CDR2 YFSETQ. CDR3 length equals 14 residues. Trimming shortened V by 0 bases and J by 6 bases, and 12 bases separated the two germline ends. CDR3 amino acids: CASSLENGMDGYTF. The DNA of the CDR3 is TGCGCCAGCAGCTTGGAAAACGGGATGGATGGCTACACCTTC.

V is TRBV7-9 and J is TRBJ2-2, with a tentative D call TRBD1 (6 bases). Germline loops: CDR1 SEHNR, CDR2 FQNEAQ (reference sequence). V gave up 4 bases and J gave up 3 bases, with 12 bases separating them. This CDR3 has 15 amino acids. The DNA of the CDR3 is TGTGCCAGCAGCTCAGGCAACAGGGACACCGGGGAGCTGTTTTTT. Translation gives CASSSGNRDTGELFF.

The gene calls are TRBV7-9 and TRBJ2-1, with 9 bases identical to TRBD2. Per germline, CDR1 SEHNR and CDR2 FQNEAQ (reference sequence). V trimming: 5 bases; J trimming: 5 bases; junction bases outside the gene matches: 4. The CDR3 extends over 14 amino acids. CDR3: CASSVIAGDNEQFF. For the CDR3, the DNA is TGTGCCAGCAGCGTAATAGCGGGAGACAATGAGCAGTTCTTC.

The rearrangement uses TRBV5-1 and TRBJ2-7; 10 positions agree with TRBD2. V shed 4 bases, J shed 7 bases, and the junction held 11 bases outside the gene matches. CDR3 length equals 15 residues. Germline CDR1 reads SGHRS; CDR2 reads YFSETQ. The CDR3 here is CASSIGTSEQWEQYF. The CDR3 DNA reads as TGCGCCAGCAGCATCGGGACTAGCGAGCAGTGGGAGCAGTACTTC.

The gene calls are TRBV6-5 and TRBJ2-1, with a weak D call TRBD2 (5 bases). V lost 5 bases to trimming and J lost 6 bases, with 11 bases between them. CDR1 MNHEY and CDR2 SVGAGI come from the germline V gene. The CDR3 length is 13 residues. CDR3 in amino acids: CASSRGRVNEQFF. CDR3 coding DNA: TGTGCCAGCAGTCGCGGGCGAGTCAATGAGCAGTTCTTC.

V and J are TRBV19 and TRBJ1-2; a weak D match, TRBD1 (6 bases). CDR1 and CDR2 (germline): LNHDA, SQIVND (reference sequence). This CDR3 spans 16 amino acids. Trimming stripped 5 bases from V and 6 bases from J, with 22 bases between. The DNA of the CDR3 is TGTGCCAGTAGTTTCACCCCACAGGGTATCTTAGATGGCTACACCTTC. The encoded protein is CASSFTPQGILDGYTF.

The chain employs TRBV7-2 and TRBJ2-7, with 7 bases identical to TRBD2. The CDR3 is 14 residues long. The V and J ends lost 5 bases and 3 bases, in that order; junction bases with no gene match: 7. Germline values: CDR1 SGHTA, CDR2 FQGNSA. CDR3 residues: CASSPRASGYEQYF. The CDR3 coding sequence is TGTGCCAGCAGCCCCCGGGCTAGCGGCTACGAGCAGTACTTC.

The CDR3 nucleotides are TGTGCCAGCAGCTTAATTGGCGGGGGGGCCAGAGAGACCCAGTACTTC. It is translated as CASSLIGGGARETQYF. The V call is TRBV7-2, the J call TRBJ2-5, with TRBD2 matching over 9 bases. The V and J ends lost 2 bases and 4 bases, in that order; junction bases with no gene match: 8. This CDR3 is 16 amino acids long. The germline gives CDR1 SGHTA, CDR2 FQGNSA.

This chain links TRBV19 with TRBJ1-4; D might be TRBD1 (5 bases). V dropped 7 bases and J dropped 0 bases, with 12 bases sitting between them. CDR1 and CDR2 (germline): LNHDA, SQIVND (reference sequence). The CDR3 sequence is 15 residues long. Here the CDR3 reads CASNGGDATNEKLFF. The CDR3 nucleotides are TGTGCCAGTAACGGGGGGGACGCAACTAATGAAAAACTGTTTTTT.

The rearrangement uses TRBV27 and TRBJ2-2; 7 positions agree with TRBD1. Germline loops: CDR1 MNHEY, CDR2 SMNVEV (reference sequence). This CDR3 comprises 15 residues. With V trimmed by 5 bases and J by 4 bases, 7 bases remained unmatched. DNA for the CDR3: TGTGCCAGCAGTCCCCACCGACAGGGCACCGGGGAGCTGTTTTTT. Translating gives CASSPHRQGTGELFF.

The chain couples TRBV30 to TRBJ1-1; perhaps TRBD1 as D (6 bases). The CDR3 covers 13 residues. The germline V gene encodes CDR1 GTSNPN and CDR2 SVGIG (reference sequence). The V and J ends lost 2 bases and 0 bases respectively, with 7 bases between them. The CDR3 sequence is CAWSNRVNTEAFF. The DNA for the CDR3 is TGTGCCTGGAGTAACAGGGTGAACACTGAAGCTTTCTTT.

Comment on this clone: The junction departs from germline at one end; a sequencing error may be responsible. CDR3 sequence: CASSSGSTGGRQTQYF. Here the CDR3 DNA reads TGTGCTAGCAGCTCGGGATCGACAGGGGGTAGGCAGACCCAGTACTTC. The chain employs TRBV7-7 and TRBJ2-5; 9 bases map to TRBD1. Germline lookup yields CDR1 SSHAT and CDR2 FNYEAQ (reference sequence). The length of the CDR3 is 16 residues.

The V and J genes are TRBV4-1 and TRBJ1-1; D is uncertain. The germline gives CDR1 MGHRA, CDR2 YSYEKL. There are 14 residues in the CDR3. Trimming took off 1 base at V and 0 bases at J, with 6 bases between the two ends. The CDR3 spells CASSQVQLNTEAFF. Written as DNA, the CDR3 is TGCGCCAGCAGCCAAGTACAGTTGAACACTGAAGCTTTCTTT.

This chain uses TRBV2 with TRBJ2-5; 8 bases align to TRBD2. This CDR3 has 14 residues. Germline loops: CDR1 SNHLY, CDR2 FYNNEI. V trimming: 0 bases; J trimming: 5 bases; junction bases outside the gene matches: 2. CDR3 DNA: TGTGCCAGCAGTGAAGCGACTAGCGAGGAGACCCAGTACTTC. Protein product: CASSEATSEETQYF.

V gene TRBV6-1 combines with J gene TRBJ2-7, with D perhaps given as TRBD1 or TRBD2 (5 bases each). The CDR3 covers 16 residues. Trimming stripped 2 bases from V and 3 bases from J, with 17 bases between. Germline CDR1 reads MNHNS; CDR2 reads SASEGT. The CDR3 region has the DNA TGTGCCAGCAGTGAACGGTCGGGGCCCAAGTACTACGAGCAGTACTTC. Its translation: CASSERSGPKYYEQYF.

The V and J genes are TRBV27 and TRBJ1-1, with unresolved D. The CDR3 consists of 15 residues. Trimming took off 2 bases at V and 1 base at J, with 11 bases between the two ends. Germline V CDR1 and CDR2: MNHEY, SMNVEV (reference sequence). CDR3 nucleotide sequence: TGTGCCAGCAGTTTAAATATGGTTGGGAACACTGAAGCTTTCTTT. Its protein product is CASSLNMVGNTEAFF.

V usage is TRBV6-5 and J usage is TRBJ2-6, with D perhaps TRBD1 (6 bases). There are 15 residues in the CDR3. Germline assignment: CDR1 MNHEY and CDR2 SVGAGI. Deletions cut 7 bases from V and 3 bases from J, with 13 bases between. The CDR3 DNA follows: TGTGCCAGCAAATCAACAGGGTTTGGGGCCAACGTCCTGACTTTC. This translates into CASKSTGFGANVLTF.

V gene TRBV30 combines with J gene TRBJ2-6, with TRBD1 identical over 7 bases. The trim removed 2 bases at V and 0 bases at J, leaving 1 base unmatched. This CDR3 is 15 amino acids long. Germline V gene data show CDR1 as GTSNPN and CDR2 as SVGIG (reference sequence). CDR3 coding DNA: TGTGCCTGGAGTACAGGGGACTCTGGGGCCAACGTCCTGACTTTC. Its translation is CAWSTGDSGANVLTF.

This sequence joins TRBV7-9 and TRBJ2-3, with D perhaps matching TRBD2 (6 bases). Germline lookup yields CDR1 SEHNR and CDR2 FQNEAQ (reference sequence). Trimming shortened V by 5 bases and J by 6 bases, and 15 bases separated the two germline ends. The CDR3 length is 14 residues. CDR3 loop: CASSPGGAGDTQYF. The CDR3, as DNA: TGTGCCAGCAGCCCAGGAGGCGCGGGGGATACGCAGTATTTT.

This clone showed up just a few times. The rearrangement joins TRBV6-5 to TRBJ1-5, with D possibly being TRBD1 (5 bases). V was trimmed by 2 bases and J by 6 bases, leaving 11 bases between them. The length of the CDR3 is 14 residues. Germline V CDR1 and CDR2: MNHEY, SVGAGI. The CDR3 region is CASSYRQGGQPQHF. In nucleotides, the CDR3 is TGTGCCAGCAGTTACCGGCAGGGAGGTCAGCCCCAGCATTTT.

The gene calls are TRBV6-5 and TRBJ1-5; TRBD1 is a possible D gene (5 bases). The germline V gene encodes CDR1 MNHEY and CDR2 SVGAGI. Trimming left V 6 bases short and J 4 bases short, with 7 bases between. CDR3 length: 12 amino acids. CDR3 loop: CASREGNQPQHF. The CDR3 DNA is TGTGCCAGCAGGGAGGGGAATCAGCCCCAGCATTTT.

The gene calls are TRBV7-9 and TRBJ1-2, with D tentatively TRBD1 (5 bases). The CDR3 contains 12 residues. Germline V gene lookup returns CDR1 SEHNR and CDR2 FQNEAQ (reference sequence). V was trimmed by 8 bases and J by 3 bases, leaving 10 bases between them. The CDR3 here is CASSGEDYGYTF. The CDR3 DNA reads as TGTGCCAGCTCGGGGGAGGACTATGGCTACACCTTC.